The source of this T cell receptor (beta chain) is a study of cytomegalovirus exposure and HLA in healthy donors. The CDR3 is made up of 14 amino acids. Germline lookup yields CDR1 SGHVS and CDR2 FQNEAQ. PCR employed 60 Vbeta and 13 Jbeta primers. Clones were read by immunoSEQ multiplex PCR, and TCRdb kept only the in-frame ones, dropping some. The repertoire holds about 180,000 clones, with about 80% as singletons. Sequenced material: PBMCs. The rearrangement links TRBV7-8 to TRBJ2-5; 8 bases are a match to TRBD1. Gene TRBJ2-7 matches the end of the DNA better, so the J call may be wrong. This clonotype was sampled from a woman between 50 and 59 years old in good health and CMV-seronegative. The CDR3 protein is CASSPGTGGYEQYF. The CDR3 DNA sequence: TGTGCCAGCAGCCCGGGGACAGGAGGCTACGAGCAGTACTTC.